This T cell receptor (beta chain) was captured in a study of identical twins' blood T cells. This clonotype was picked up many times. The DNA is left out, because the CDR3 cannot be placed on it with certainty; the CDR3 is given as TCRdb lists it. TCRdb ran MiXCR on the 5' RACE reads and lists one entry per CDR3 protein. The sample holds 350,000 to 400,000 distinct CDR3 sequences; more than 25% are singletons and the top ten take around 5.6%. The CDR3 has 14 amino acids, counting both end residues. The sample consisted of PBMCs. The clonotype comes from a woman aged 18-55 years in good health. V gene TRBV7-5 combines with J gene TRBJ2-7; the table's D call TRBD1 went unverified against the DNA. TRBV7-5 is a pseudogene locus. This chain's CDR3 is CISVPETGPDEQYF.